This record concerns one T cell receptor (beta chain) sequence. Its antigen remains unknown. The sample is drawn from a study of T cells in tumors after PD-1 blockade. As for the study in general: Excluded were patients with checkpoint blockade, immunosuppressants, or radiotherapy or other anti-cancer therapy within 4 weeks. Some patients also took daily vismodegib 150 mg during anti-PD-1 treatment. Peripheral blood samples averaged 36,536 unique clonotypes and 113,528 templates.

Study results and caveats: Some novel exhausted tumor clones appeared in pre-treatment blood, suggesting peripheral recruitment.

Sequencing used immunoSEQ multiplex PCR; TCRdb keeps in-frame clones, though not all of them. The profile shows about 19,000 clones, roughly 80% of them singletons. Deletions cut 4 bases from V and 6 bases from J, with 7 bases between. Germline CDR1 SEHNR, CDR2 FQNEAQ (reference sequence). The CDR3 length is 11 residues. Sequencing used PBMCs, obtained after anti-PD-1 therapy. The V call is TRBV7-9, the J call TRBJ2-7; D not resolved. This sequence was found in a human donor with advanced basal cell or squamous cell carcinoma (not recorded which). CDR3 sequence (DNA): TGTGCCAGCAGCTCTATGGGCGAGCAGTACTTC. Translation: CASSSMGEQYF.